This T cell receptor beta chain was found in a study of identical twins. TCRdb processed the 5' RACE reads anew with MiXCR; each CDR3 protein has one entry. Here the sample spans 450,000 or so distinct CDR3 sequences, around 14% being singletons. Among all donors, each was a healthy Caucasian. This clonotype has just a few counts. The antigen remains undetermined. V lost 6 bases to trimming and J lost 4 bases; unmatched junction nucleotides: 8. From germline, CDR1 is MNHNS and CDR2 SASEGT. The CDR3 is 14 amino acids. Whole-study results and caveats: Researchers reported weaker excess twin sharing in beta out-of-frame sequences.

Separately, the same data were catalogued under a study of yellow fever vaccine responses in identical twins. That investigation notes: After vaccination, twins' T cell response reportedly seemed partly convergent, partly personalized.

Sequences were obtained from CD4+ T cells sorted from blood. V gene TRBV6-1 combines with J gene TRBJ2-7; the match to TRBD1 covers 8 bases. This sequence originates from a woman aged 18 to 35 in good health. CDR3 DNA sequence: TGTGCCAGCAGGACTCCAGGGGGCCTATACGAGCAGTACTTC. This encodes CASRTPGGLYEQYF.